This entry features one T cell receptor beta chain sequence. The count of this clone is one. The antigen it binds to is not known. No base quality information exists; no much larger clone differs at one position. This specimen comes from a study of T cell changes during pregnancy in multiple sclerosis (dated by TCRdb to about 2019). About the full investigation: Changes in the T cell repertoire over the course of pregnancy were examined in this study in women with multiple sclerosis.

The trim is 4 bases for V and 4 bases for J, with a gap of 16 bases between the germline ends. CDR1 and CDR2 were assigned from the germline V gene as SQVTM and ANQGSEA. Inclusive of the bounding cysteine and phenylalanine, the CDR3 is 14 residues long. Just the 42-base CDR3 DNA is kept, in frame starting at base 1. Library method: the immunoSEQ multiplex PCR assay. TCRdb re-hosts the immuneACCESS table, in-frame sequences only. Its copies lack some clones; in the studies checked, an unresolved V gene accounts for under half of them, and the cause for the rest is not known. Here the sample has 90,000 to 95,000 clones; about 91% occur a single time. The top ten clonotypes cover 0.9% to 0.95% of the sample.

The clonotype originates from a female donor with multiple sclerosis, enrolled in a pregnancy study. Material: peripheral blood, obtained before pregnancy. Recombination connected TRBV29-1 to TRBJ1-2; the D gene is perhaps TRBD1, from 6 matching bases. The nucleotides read TGCAGCGTTGCCGGGGCAGGGGACGGCTATGGCTACACCTTC. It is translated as CSVAGAGDGYGYTF.